A single sample gave rise to the 23 T cell receptor beta chains below, sequenced in a study of T-cell reconstitution after alpha-beta-depleted transplantation in children. Preparation of the TCRbeta library was carried out with unique molecular identifiers. TCRdb redid the calling of the PCR reads with MiXCR, one entry per CDR3 protein. Among approximately 99,000 distinct CDR3 sequences listed, around 6.4% were seen once. The specimen comprised PBMCs, mostly from graft donor cells, sampled 360 days after TCRalphabeta/CD19-depleted stem cell transplant. Receptors originate from a male patient aged 2-15 years who had a stem cell transplant for acute lymphoblastic leukemia, so the T cells may come from the graft donor.

The table lists this clonotype with a few counts. The chain has TRBV6-2 or TRBV6-3 and TRBJ2-5, with 7 bases identical to TRBD2. The V and J ends lost 2 bases and 4 bases, in that order; junction bases with no gene match: 13. The germline V gene encodes CDR1 MNHEY and CDR2 SVGEGT. This CDR3 comprises 17 residues. CDR3 DNA sequence: TGTGCCAGCAGTTACCCCCCGGGCGGGGGAATAGGAGAGACCCAGTACTTC. This translates into CASSYPPGGGIGETQYF.

This clonotype was seen more than once but under ten times. This sequence joins TRBV7-7 and TRBJ2-2; the D gene is possibly TRBD2 (6 bases). This CDR3 is built from 16 residues. V shed 4 bases and J shed 4 bases, with 16 bases lying between them. Germline V gene lookup returns CDR1 SSHAT and CDR2 FNYEAQ (reference sequence). CDR3 bases: TGTGCCAGCAGCTCCGGGAGCGCCCAAGGCACCGGGGAGCTGTTTTTT. It is translated as CASSSGSAQGTGELFF.

The chain couples TRBV30 to TRBJ1-3; D possibly corresponds to TRBD1 (5 bases). V was cut by 3 bases and J by 0 bases, with 12 bases left in between. CDR1 GTSNPN and CDR2 SVGIG come from the germline V gene (reference sequence). The CDR3 totals 15 residues. The CDR3 sequence is CAWRDRTLSGNTIYF. The CDR3 DNA is TGTGCCTGGAGGGACCGGACACTCTCTGGAAACACCATATATTTT. The complete variable domain, with remaining parts taken from reference TRBV30 and TRBJ1-3, reads SQTIHQWPATLVQPVGSPLSLECTVEGTSNPNLYWYRQAAGRGLQLLFYSVGIGQISSEVPQNLSASRPQDRQFILSSKKLLLSDSGFYLCAWRDRTLSGNTIYFGEGSWLTVV.

In this sample, this clonotype turned up many times. The chain has TRBV29-1 and TRBJ1-3, with 9 bases aligning to TRBD1. CDR1 and CDR2 (germline): SQVTM, ANQGSEA. Trimming removed 4 bases from V and 0 bases from J; junction bases left unmatched: 4. The CDR3 loop spans 15 amino acids. The CDR3 loop is CSVARQGVSGNTIYF. The CDR3 bases are TGCAGCGTTGCTAGACAGGGGGTCTCTGGAAACACCATATATTTT.

This clonotype has ten or more counts. The chain joins TRBV7-3 to TRBJ1-1; D remains unclear. Germline CDR1 is SGHTA and CDR2 is FQGTGA. The CDR3 totals 13 residues. Trimming pared 3 bases from V and 2 bases from J, leaving 7 bases between. In nucleotides, the CDR3 is TGTGCCAGCAGCTTCGGACCAAACACTGAAGCTTTCTTT. This codes for CASSFGPNTEAFF.

This clonotype was observed many times. The chain joins TRBV7-8 to TRBJ2-7, with 13 bases aligning to TRBD2. Germline values: CDR1 SGHVS, CDR2 FQNEAQ. The CDR3 loop spans 16 amino acids. The V and J ends lost 4 bases and 4 bases, in that order; junction bases with no gene match: 7. The CDR3 region has the DNA TGTGCCAGCAGCTCGAGGACTAGCGGGAGAGCTTACGAGCAGTACTTC. Protein product: CASSSRTSGRAYEQYF.

This clonotype has just a few counts. The chain recombines TRBV6-2 or TRBV6-3 with TRBJ1-5, with no clear D. The length of the CDR3 is 12 residues. The germline V and J ends were trimmed by 8 bases and 8 bases, with 13 bases remaining between them. CDR1 MNHEY and CDR2 SVGEGT come from the germline V gene. CDR3 protein: CASREGREPQHF. DNA of the CDR3: TGTGCCAGCCGGGAAGGGAGGGAGCCCCAGCATTTT.

There are many counts of this clonotype. The chain carries TRBV12-3 or TRBV12-4 and TRBJ1-2; no clear D gene. V was pared by 8 bases and J by 2 bases, with 18 bases between. This CDR3 spans 15 amino acids. CDR3 sequence: CASFTTGPPNYGYTF. CDR3 DNA sequence: TGTGCCAGCTTTACTACGGGTCCTCCCAACTATGGCTACACCTTC.

In this sample, this clonotype turned up many times. The genes are TRBV4-3 and TRBJ1-4; TRBD1 is a possible D gene (5 bases). The germline V gene encodes CDR1 LGHNA and CDR2 YSLEER. The length of the CDR3 is 16 residues. V lost 4 bases, J lost 8 bases, and 20 bases lay in between. The CDR3 loop reads CASSPRSRARGEKLFF. In nucleotides, the CDR3 is TGCGCCAGCAGCCCTCGGAGCAGGGCCCGGGGGGAAAAACTGTTTTTT.

This clonotype was seen a few times. This rearrangement joins TRBV9 to TRBJ2-1, with TRBD2 matching over 9 bases. The CDR3 covers 14 residues. Trimming cost V 7 bases and J 5 bases; bases outside gene matches: 7. Looked up from germline, CDR1 is SGDLS and CDR2 is YYNGEE. In DNA form, the CDR3 reads TGTGCCAGCGGGGCGGGGGGGTCGGACAATGAGCAGTTCTTC. This translates into CASGAGGSDNEQFF.

This clonotype was counted ten times or more. The chain carries TRBV7-9 and TRBJ1-1; maybe TRBD1 (5 bases). The germline V gene has CDR1 SEHNR and CDR2 FQNEAQ (reference sequence). Trimming pared 3 bases from V and 7 bases from J, leaving 15 bases between. This CDR3 contains 14 residues. The CDR3 DNA follows: TGTGCCAGCAGCTTCACCGACAGCCCTTTTGAAGCTTTCTTT. Its protein is CASSFTDSPFEAFF.

This clonotype was counted at least ten times. The V call is TRBV18, the J call TRBJ2-2; 11 positions agree with TRBD2. V trimming: 2 bases; J trimming: 6 bases; junction bases outside the gene matches: 2. The CDR3 has 15 residues. Looked up from germline, CDR1 is KGHSH and CDR2 is LQKENI. The CDR3 here is CASSPGTSGPGELFF. The CDR3 nucleotides are TGTGCCAGCTCACCAGGGACTAGCGGACCCGGGGAGCTGTTTTTT.

The sample holds many counts of this clonotype. The chain is built from TRBV29-1 and TRBJ2-7, with 12 nucleotides matching TRBD2. The germline CDR1 and CDR2 sequences are SQVTM and ANQGSEA. The length of the CDR3 is 15 residues. The ends lost 1 base at V and 4 bases at J; junction bases unmatched: 5. For the CDR3, the DNA is TGCAGCGTTGAAGCGGCGGGACTAGCGGGTTACGAGCAGTACTTC. It specifies CSVEAAGLAGYEQYF.

This clonotype was seen many times. The chain uses TRBV2 and TRBJ1-2; D call uncertain. CDR3 length: 12 residues. Germline V gene lookup returns CDR1 SNHLY and CDR2 FYNNEI. Trimming shortened V by 6 bases and J by 4 bases, and 9 bases separated the two germline ends. The CDR3 sequence: CASRGSVYGYTF. As DNA, the CDR3 is TGTGCCAGCAGAGGCAGTGTCTATGGCTACACCTTC.

J is TRBJ2-3 and V is TRBV20-1, with D uncertain. This CDR3 spans 14 amino acids. Germline-derived CDR1 and CDR2 are DFQATT and SNEGSKA (reference sequence). The V end was cut by 3 bases, the J end by 2 bases, with 12 bases between. The CDR3 region is CSASQRQFTDTQYF. The DNA for the CDR3 is TGCAGTGCTAGTCAACGCCAGTTCACAGATACGCAGTATTTT.

The sample holds many counts of this clonotype. The chain has TRBV11-1 and TRBJ2-7; D gene uncertain. Germline V gives CDR1 SGHAT, CDR2 FQDESV (reference sequence). Trimming pared 2 bases from V and 3 bases from J, leaving 11 bases between. CDR3 length: 14 residues. CDR3 nucleotides: TGTGCCAGCAGCTTAAGGTCGGTCCACTACGAGCAGTACTTC. Residues: CASSLRSVHYEQYF.

At least ten counts were recorded for this clonotype. The V gene is TRBV28, the J gene TRBJ2-5; a possible D gene is TRBD2 (5 bases). Per germline, CDR1 MDHEN and CDR2 SYDVKM. The CDR3 is 16 residues long. V gave up 7 bases and J gave up 0 bases, with 18 bases separating them. The CDR3 is CASISEGKAYQETQYF. The CDR3 DNA follows: TGTGCCAGCATCAGCGAGGGCAAAGCGTACCAAGAGACCCAGTACTTC. Full variable domain (missing parts from reference TRBV28 and TRBJ2-5): DVKVTQSSRYLVKRTGEKVFLECVQDMDHENMFWYRQDPGLGLRLIYFSYDVKMKEKGDIPEGYSVSREKKERFSLILESASTNQTSMYLCASISEGKAYQETQYFGPGTRLLVL.

Many counts were recorded for this clonotype. The genes are TRBV10-3 and TRBJ2-3; 14 bases align to TRBD2. The junction had 3 bases not matched to a gene; V was cut back by 10 bases and J by 6 bases. Germline-derived CDR1 and CDR2 are ENHRY and SYGVKD. The CDR3 is 13 amino acids. The CDR3 loop reads CATGTSGSDTQYF. CDR3 bases: TGTGCCACCGGGACTAGCGGGAGTGATACGCAGTATTTT.

This clonotype has only a few counts. This chain connects TRBV27 to TRBJ1-1; weak D call: TRBD1 (5 bases). Between the trimmed V and J ends, which lost 2 bases and 2 bases, there was a span of 9 bases. The germline CDR1 and CDR2 sequences are MNHEY and SMNVEV (reference sequence). This CDR3 has 14 residues. In DNA form, the CDR3 reads TGTGCCAGCAGTTTAATCGACAGAAACACTGAAGCTTTCTTT. Translating gives CASSLIDRNTEAFF.

The rearrangement joins TRBV7-2 to TRBJ2-7; either TRBD1 or TRBD2 may supply D (6 bases each). The length of the CDR3 is 14 residues. V was trimmed by 5 bases and J by 2 bases, leaving 13 bases between them. Per the germline V gene, CDR1 is SGHTA and CDR2 is FQGNSA. This CDR3 reads CASSPGARAYEQYF. CDR3 bases: TGTGCCAGCAGCCCGGGGGCCAGAGCCTACGAGCAGTACTTC.

This clonotype was counted ten times or more. This chain joins TRBV6-1 and TRBJ1-1, with 9 bases that match TRBD1. The CDR3 covers 15 residues. V trimming: 6 bases; J trimming: 4 bases; junction bases outside the gene matches: 9. Germline lookup yields CDR1 MNHNS and CDR2 SASEGT. For the CDR3, the DNA is TGTGCCAGCAGACTGAAAGGACAGGGGCGCACTGAAGCTTTCTTT. Amino acid sequence: CASRLKGQGRTEAFF.

The rearrangement links TRBV13 to TRBJ1-1; no reliable D call. Looked up from germline, CDR1 is PRHDT and CDR2 is FYEKMQ (reference sequence). Trimming removed 6 bases from V and 5 bases from J, with 13 bases in between. The length of the CDR3 is 13 residues. This chain's CDR3 is CASSWKRNTEAFF. Written as DNA, the CDR3 is TGTGCCAGCAGTTGGAAACGGAATACTGAAGCTTTCTTT. The full variable domain, rest sourced from reference TRBV13 and TRBJ1-1, is AAGVIQSPRHLIKEKRETATLKCYPIPRHDTVYWYQQGPGQDPQFLISFYEKMQSDKGSIPDRFSAQQFSDYHSELNMSSLELGDSALYFCASSWKRNTEAFFGQGTRLTVV.

This clonotype was observed a few times. This rearrangement joins TRBV9 to TRBJ2-1; D unresolved. Germline V lookup: CDR1 SGDLS, CDR2 YYNGEE. CDR3 length: 13 amino acids. Trimming stripped 3 bases from V and 9 bases from J, with 13 bases between. In nucleotides, the CDR3 is TGTGCCAGCAGCGCCCCGGTGGGCGGTGAGCAGTTCTTC. As protein: CASSAPVGGEQFF.